The 9 T cell receptor beta chains in this list originate from one sample, sequenced in a study of blood T cell repertoires in COVID-19. Profiling relied on immunoSEQ multiplex PCR, and the TCRdb table lists in-frame clones only, not all of them. The sample lists about 230,000 clones; more than 65% were seen once. The sequencing sample was made of peripheral blood. Receptors originate from a man aged 35 to 55 who had recovered from COVID-19.

The rearrangement joins TRBV4-1 to TRBJ1-1, with a weak D call TRBD1 (6 bases). Trimming left V 5 bases short and J 5 bases short, with 12 bases between. Germline values: CDR1 MGHRA, CDR2 YSYEKL. This CDR3 has 13 residues. CDR3 DNA sequence: TGCGCCAGCAGCGATACAGGGAGAACTGAAGCTTTCTTT. This encodes CASSDTGRTEAFF.

The CDR3 sequence is CAISEVPTVNSNQPQHF. The DNA for the CDR3 is TGTGCCATCAGTGAGGTACCGACAGTTAATAGCAATCAGCCCCAGCATTTT. The chain links TRBV10-3 to TRBJ1-5, with D perhaps matching TRBD1 (5 bases). The germline gives CDR1 ENHRY, CDR2 SYGVKD. Trimming stripped 2 bases from V and 0 bases from J, with 14 bases between. The CDR3 is made up of 17 amino acids.

This clone has a handful of counts. The chain is built from TRBV19 and TRBJ1-1; 10 nucleotides line up with TRBD1. The CDR3 is 15 residues long. CDR1 and CDR2 from the germline V gene are LNHDA and SQIVND (reference sequence). The V gene end was trimmed by 5 bases and the J gene end by 8 bases; junction bases not matched to a gene: 11. The CDR3 protein is CASSGLTGGWQEAFF. CDR3 nucleotides: TGTGCCAGTAGTGGCCTGACAGGGGGCTGGCAGGAAGCTTTCTTT.

The rearrangement links TRBV6-5 to TRBJ2-6, with TRBD1 as a possible D gene (5 bases). The CDR3 has 13 amino acids. Germline assignment: CDR1 MNHEY and CDR2 SVGAGI. V lost 6 bases and J 6 bases, leaving 9 bases between the germline ends. CDR3 residues: CASSDSAANVLTF. The CDR3 DNA reads TGTGCCAGCAGCGACAGTGCGGCCAACGTCCTGACTTTC.

The chain uses TRBV10-3 and TRBJ2-6; D is uncertain. The ends were cut back, 2 bases at V and 2 bases at J, with 10 bases in the middle. The CDR3 loop spans 16 amino acids. From germline, CDR1 is ENHRY and CDR2 SYGVKD. Here the CDR3 reads CAISEESGTGANVLTF. In DNA, the CDR3 is TGTGCCATCAGTGAGGAGTCAGGAACTGGGGCCAACGTCCTGACTTTC.

The chain joins TRBV7-2 to TRBJ2-6; TRBD1 might be the D (6 bases). This CDR3 spans 15 amino acids. With 2 bases removed from V and 4 bases from J, the gap between germline ends came to 9 bases. Looked up from germline, CDR1 is SGHTA and CDR2 is FQGNSA. CDR3 sequence: CASSLWGPGANVLTF. In DNA, the CDR3 is TGTGCCAGCAGCTTATGGGGGCCCGGGGCCAACGTCCTGACTTTC.

This chain uses TRBV5-1 with TRBJ2-7; a weak D match, TRBD1 (6 bases). CDR1 SGHRS and CDR2 YFSETQ come from the germline V gene. Trimming cost V 3 bases and J 4 bases, with 8 bases left between them. The CDR3 totals 12 residues. CDR3 DNA sequence: TGCGCCAGCAGCTCCGGACAGTACGAGCAGTACTTC. This translates into CASSSGQYEQYF. Drawing the rest from reference TRBV5-1 and TRBJ2-7, the complete variable domain is KAGVTQTPRYLIKTRGQQVTLSCSPISGHRSVSWYQQTPGQGLQFLFEYFSETQRNKGNFPGRFSGRQFSNSRSEMNVSTLELGDSALYLCASSSGQYEQYFGPGTRLTVT.

The V and J genes are TRBV6-5 and TRBJ1-4, with D possibly being TRBD1 (6 bases). The CDR3 runs 14 residues. Per germline, CDR1 MNHEY and CDR2 SVGAGI. The V end was cut by 10 bases, the J end by 4 bases, with 16 bases between. CDR3 DNA: TGTGCCACCCGGACAGAAATCAATAATGAAAAACTGTTTTTT. Its translation: CATRTEINNEKLFF.

This clone was counted once. The rearrangement joins TRBV5-1 to TRBJ1-6, with D uncertain. CDR3 length: 12 amino acids. Deletions cut 4 bases from V and 6 bases from J, with 5 bases between. The germline V gene encodes CDR1 SGHRS and CDR2 YFSETQ. In DNA form, the CDR3 reads TGCGCCAGCAGCGATAGTAATTCACCCCTCCACTTT. This translates into CASSDSNSPLHF.